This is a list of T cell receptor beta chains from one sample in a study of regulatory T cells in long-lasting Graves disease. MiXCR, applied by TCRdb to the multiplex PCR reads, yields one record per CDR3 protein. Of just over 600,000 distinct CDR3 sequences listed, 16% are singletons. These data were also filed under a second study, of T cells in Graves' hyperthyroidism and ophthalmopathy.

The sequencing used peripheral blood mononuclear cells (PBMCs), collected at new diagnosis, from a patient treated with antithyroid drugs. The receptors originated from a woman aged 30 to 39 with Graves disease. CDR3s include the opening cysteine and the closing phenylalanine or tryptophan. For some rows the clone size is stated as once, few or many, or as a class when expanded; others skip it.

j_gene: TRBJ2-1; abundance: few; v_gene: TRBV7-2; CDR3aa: CASSLVGGDSYNEQFF
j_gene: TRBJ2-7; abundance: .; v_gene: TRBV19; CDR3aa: CASSADPAGTGPLEQYF
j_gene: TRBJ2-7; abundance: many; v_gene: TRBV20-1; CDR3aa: CSARVGFEDEQYF
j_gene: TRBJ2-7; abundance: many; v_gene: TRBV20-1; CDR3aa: CSARGLQFTYEQYF
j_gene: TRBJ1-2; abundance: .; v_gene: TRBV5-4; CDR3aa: CASSRDGQGYTF
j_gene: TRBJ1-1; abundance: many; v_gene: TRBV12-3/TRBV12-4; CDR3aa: CASTLKPANTEAFF
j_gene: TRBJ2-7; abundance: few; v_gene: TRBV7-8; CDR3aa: CASSPRTTSYEQYF
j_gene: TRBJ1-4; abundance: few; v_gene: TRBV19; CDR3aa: CATTRTVTRPPEKLFF
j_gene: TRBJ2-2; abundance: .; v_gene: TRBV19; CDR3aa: CASANRDRTYTGELFF
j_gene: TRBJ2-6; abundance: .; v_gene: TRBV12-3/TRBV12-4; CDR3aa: CASSSWGSGANVLTF
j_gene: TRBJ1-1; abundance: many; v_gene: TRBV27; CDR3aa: CASSHRGKANTEAFF
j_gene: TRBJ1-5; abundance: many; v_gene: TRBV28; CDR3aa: CASSSKGPSNQPQHF
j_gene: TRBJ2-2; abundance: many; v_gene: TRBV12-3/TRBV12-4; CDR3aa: CASSLERFTGELFF
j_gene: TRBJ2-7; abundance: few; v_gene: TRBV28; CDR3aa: CASKGPQNTLEQYF
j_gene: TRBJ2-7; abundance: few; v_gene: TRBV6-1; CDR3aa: CASTGTDSYEQYF
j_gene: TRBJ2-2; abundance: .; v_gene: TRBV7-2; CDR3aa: CASTRRGGAAEGLFF
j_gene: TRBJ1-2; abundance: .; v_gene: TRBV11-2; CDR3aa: CASSFLPGDRGYTF
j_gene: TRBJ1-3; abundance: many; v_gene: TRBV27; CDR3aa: CASSLKPGSGNTIYF
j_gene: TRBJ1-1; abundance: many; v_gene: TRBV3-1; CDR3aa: CASSQSQGSTEAFF
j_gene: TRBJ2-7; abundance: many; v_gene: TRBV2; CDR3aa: CASSSGTGMYYEQYF
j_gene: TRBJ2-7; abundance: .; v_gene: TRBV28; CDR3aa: CASRDSGYEQYF
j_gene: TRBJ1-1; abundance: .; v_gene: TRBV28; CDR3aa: CASLDQAKLRNTEAFF
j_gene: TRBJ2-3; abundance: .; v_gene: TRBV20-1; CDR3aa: CSAEKGTDTQYF
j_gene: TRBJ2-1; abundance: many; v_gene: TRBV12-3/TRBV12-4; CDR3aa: CASSRARDWTYNEQFF
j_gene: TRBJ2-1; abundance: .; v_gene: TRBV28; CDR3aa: CASTSGTRHNEQFF
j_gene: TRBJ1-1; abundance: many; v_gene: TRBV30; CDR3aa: CAWSPSAPEAFF
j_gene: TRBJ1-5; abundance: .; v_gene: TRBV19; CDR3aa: CASDTGIDGGPQHF
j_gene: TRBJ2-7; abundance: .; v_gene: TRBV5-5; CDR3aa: CASSFYGYEQYF
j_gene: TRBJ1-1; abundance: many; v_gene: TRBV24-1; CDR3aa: CATSASRGNTEAFF
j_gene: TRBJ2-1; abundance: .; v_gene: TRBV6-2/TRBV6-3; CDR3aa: CASRAPGKGEQFF
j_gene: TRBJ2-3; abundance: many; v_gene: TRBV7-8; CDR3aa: CASSSWEGDPSTDTQYF
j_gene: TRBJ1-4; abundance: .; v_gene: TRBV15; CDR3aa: CATSSRDIKKLFF
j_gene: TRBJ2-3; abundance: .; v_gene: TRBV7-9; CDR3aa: CASSLVGQGIGDTQYF
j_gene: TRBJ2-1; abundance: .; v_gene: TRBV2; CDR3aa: CASRTYGDEQFF
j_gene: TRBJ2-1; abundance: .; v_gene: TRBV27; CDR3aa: CASSFGGLGEQFF
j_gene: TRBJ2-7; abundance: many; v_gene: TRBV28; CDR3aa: CASSRRGSSYEQYF
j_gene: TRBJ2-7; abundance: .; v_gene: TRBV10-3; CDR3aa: CAISGNPGQGTYEQYF
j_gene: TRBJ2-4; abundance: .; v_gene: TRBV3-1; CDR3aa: CASSPATGTGLNIQYF
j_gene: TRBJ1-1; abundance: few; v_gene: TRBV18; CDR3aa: CASSPRQSLATEAFF
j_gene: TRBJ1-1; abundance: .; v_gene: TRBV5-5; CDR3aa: CASSSIEKTNTEAFF
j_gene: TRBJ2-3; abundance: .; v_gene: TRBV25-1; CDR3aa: CASSGLADKRYTDTQYF
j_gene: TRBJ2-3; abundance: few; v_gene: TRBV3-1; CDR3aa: CASSHRVDTQYF
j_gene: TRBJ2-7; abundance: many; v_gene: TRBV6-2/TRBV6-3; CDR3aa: CASRNQAGEFYEQYF
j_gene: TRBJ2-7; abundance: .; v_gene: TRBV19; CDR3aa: CASSMLPRERSHEQYF
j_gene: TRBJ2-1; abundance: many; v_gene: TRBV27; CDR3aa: CASSLISSYNEQFF
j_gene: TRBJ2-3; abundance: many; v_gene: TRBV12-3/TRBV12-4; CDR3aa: CASRPSGTSGPRRTDTQYF
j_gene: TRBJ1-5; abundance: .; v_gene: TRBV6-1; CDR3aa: CASEGAWLQQHF
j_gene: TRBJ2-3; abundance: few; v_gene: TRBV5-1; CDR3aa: CASSLELAGRTDTQYF
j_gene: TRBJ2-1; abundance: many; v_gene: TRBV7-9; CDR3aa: CASSSDLLVNEQFF
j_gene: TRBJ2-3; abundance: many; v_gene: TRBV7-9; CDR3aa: CGSGGGGDTQYF
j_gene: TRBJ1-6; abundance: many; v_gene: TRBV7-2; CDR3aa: CASSLSRLRSPLHF
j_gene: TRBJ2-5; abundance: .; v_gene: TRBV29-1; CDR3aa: CSVGPGLAGEETQYF
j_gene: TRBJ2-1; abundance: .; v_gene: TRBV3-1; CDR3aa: CASSSTSGRYDEQFF
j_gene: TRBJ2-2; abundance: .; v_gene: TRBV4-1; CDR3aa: CASSQAGPLGAGELFF
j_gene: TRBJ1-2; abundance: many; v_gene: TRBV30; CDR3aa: CAWSVQGAITYGYTF
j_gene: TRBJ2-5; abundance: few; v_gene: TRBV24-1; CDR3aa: CATSGATGGETQYF
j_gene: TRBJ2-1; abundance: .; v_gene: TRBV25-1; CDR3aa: CASSVLAYNEQFF